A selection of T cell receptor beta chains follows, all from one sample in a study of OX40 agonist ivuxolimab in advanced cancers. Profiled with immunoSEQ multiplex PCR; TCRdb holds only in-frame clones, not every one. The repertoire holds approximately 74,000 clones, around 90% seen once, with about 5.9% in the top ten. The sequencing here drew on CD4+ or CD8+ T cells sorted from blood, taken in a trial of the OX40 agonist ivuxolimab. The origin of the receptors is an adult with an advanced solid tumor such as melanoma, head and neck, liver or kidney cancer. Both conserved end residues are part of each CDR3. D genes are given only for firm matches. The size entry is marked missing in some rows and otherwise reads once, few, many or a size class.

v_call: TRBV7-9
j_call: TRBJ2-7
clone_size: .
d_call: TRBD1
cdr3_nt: TGTGCCAGCACCACCCCGGGACAGCCCGGCAAGATTCCCTACGAGCAGTACTTC
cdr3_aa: CASTTPGQPGKIPYEQYF

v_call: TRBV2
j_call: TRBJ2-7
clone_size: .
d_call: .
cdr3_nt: TGTGCCATTACAGGGCTCTCCTACGAGCAGTACTTC
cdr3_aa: CAITGLSYEQYF

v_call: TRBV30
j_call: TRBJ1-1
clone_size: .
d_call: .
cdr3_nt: TGTGCTCACGCTAGGGGCAGTTCGACGATGAACACTGAAGCTTTCTTT
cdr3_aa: CAHARGSSTMNTEAFF

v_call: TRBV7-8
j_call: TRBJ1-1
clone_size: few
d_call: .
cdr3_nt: TGTGCCAGCAGCTCCTTCGGCACTGAAGCTTTCTTT
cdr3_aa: CASSSFGTEAFF

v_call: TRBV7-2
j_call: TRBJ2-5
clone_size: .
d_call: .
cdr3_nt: TGTGCCAGCAGCCCGCCCCCAGGGGCGATCGGAGAGACCCAGTACTTC
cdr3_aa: CASSPPPGAIGETQYF

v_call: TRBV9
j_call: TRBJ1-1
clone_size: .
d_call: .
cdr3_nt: TGTGCCAGCGGAACGGGGTTGAACACTGAAGCTTTCTTT
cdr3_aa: CASGTGLNTEAFF

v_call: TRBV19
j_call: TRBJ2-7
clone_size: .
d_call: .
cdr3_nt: TGTGCCAGTAGCAGGGGTTACGAGCAGTACTTC
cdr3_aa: CASSRGYEQYF

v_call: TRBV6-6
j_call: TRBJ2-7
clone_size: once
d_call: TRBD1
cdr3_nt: TGTGCCAGCAGTGGACAGGGGCTACCCTACGAGCAGTACTTC
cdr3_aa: CASSGQGLPYEQYF

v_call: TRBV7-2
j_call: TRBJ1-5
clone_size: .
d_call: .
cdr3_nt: TGTGCCAGCAGCTCGGAGGAGTATAGTTATCAGCCCCAGCATTTT
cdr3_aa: CASSSEEYSYQPQHF

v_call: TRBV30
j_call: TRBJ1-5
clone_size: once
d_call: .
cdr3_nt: TGTGCCTGGGACCTGGGGGGGGGTGATCAGCCCCAGCATTTT
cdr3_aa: CAWDLGGGDQPQHF

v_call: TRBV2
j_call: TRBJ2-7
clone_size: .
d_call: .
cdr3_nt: TGTGCCAGCAGTGGGACAGGAGGGAACGAGCAGTACTTC
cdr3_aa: CASSGTGGNEQYF

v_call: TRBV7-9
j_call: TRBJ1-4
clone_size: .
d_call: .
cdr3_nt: TGTGCCAGCAGCTTAAAGGGAACTCCTTTTAATGAAAAACTGTTTTTT
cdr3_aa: CASSLKGTPFNEKLFF

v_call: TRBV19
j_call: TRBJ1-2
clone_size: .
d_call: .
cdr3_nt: TGTGCCAGTAGTATCGGGAGCTCCTATGGCTACACCTTC
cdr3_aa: CASSIGSSYGYTF

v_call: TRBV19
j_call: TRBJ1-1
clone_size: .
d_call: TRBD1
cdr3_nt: TGTGCCAGTAGGACAGGGAGAACTGAAGCTTTCTTT
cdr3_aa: CASRTGRTEAFF

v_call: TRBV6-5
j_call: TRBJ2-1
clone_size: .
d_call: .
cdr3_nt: TGTGCCAGCAGCCCCGAGACTCACCCTAACAATGAGCAGTTCTTC
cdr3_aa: CASSPETHPNNEQFF

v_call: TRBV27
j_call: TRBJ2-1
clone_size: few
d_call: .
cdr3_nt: TGTGCCAGCAGTTCTAACACGGTAGGGTGGGAGCAGTTCTTC
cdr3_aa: CASSSNTVGWEQFF

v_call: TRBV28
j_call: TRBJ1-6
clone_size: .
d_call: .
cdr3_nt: TGTGCCAGCATCGGTTCCGGCTCCTATAATTCACCCCTCCACTTT
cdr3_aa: CASIGSGSYNSPLHF

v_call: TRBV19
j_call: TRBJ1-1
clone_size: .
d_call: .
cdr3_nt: TGTGCCAGTAAAGCGGGGGCGAACACTGAAGCTTTCTTT
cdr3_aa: CASKAGANTEAFF